This TCR beta chain originates from a study of T cell responses to AZD1222 COVID-19 vaccine. This CDR3 region has 16 residues. Per the germline V gene, CDR1 is MNHEY and CDR2 is SMNVEV (reference sequence). With 5 bases clipped from V and 0 bases from J, the junction kept 7 bases outside the gene matches. TCRdb's table, derived via immunoSEQ multiplex PCR, lists solely in-frame clones and lacks some. This sample carries approximately 140,000 clones, roughly nine tenths of them seen once, and the ten largest clones take 3.8%. The genes are TRBV27 and TRBJ2-7, with 10 positions matching TRBD2. Sequencing used peripheral blood, obtained 28 days after the second AZD1222 dose. The clonotype comes from an adult who received the AZD1222 COVID-19 vaccine. CDR3 DNA sequence: TGTGCCAGCAGTCCGCCTCTAGCGGGAGCCTCCTACGAGCAGTACTTC. Protein product: CASSPPLAGASYEQYF.